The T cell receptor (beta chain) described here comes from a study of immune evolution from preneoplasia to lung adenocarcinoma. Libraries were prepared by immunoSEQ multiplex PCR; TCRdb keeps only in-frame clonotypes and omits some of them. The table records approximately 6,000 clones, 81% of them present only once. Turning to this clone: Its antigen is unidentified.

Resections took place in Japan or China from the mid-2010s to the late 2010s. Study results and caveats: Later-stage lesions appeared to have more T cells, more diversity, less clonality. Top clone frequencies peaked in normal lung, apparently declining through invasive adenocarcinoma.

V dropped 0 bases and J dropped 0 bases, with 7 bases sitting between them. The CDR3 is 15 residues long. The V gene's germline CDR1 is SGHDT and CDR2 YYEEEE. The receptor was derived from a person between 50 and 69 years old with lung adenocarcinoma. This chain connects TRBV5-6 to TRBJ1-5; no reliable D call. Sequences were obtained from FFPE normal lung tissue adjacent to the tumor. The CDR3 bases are TGTGCCAGCAGCTTGGGCGACATTAGCAATCAGCCCCAGCATTTT. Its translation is CASSLGDISNQPQHF.